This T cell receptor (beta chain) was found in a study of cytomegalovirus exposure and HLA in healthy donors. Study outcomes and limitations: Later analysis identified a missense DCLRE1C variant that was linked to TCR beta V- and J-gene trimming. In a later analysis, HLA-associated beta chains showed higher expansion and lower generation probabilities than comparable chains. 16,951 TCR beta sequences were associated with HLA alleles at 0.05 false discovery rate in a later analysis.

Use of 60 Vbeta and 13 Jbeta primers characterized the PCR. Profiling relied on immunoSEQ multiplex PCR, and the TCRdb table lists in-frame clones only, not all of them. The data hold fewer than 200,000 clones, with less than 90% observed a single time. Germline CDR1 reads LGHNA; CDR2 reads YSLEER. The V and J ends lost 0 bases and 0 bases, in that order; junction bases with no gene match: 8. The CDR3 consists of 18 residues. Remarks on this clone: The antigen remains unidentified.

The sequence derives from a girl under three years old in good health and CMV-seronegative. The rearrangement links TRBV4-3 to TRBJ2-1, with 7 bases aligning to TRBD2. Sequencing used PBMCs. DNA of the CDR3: TGCGCCAGCAGCCAAGAGGAAGGTCGGACTAGCTCCTACAATGAGCAGTTCTTC. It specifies CASSQEEGRTSSYNEQFF.